This TCR beta chain was sequenced during a study of OX40 agonist ivuxolimab in advanced cancers. Using immunoSEQ multiplex PCR, the repertoire was profiled, and TCRdb retains in-frame clones only, with some absent. Among 65,000 to 95,000 clones, more than 70% were seen once, and the ten largest hold more than 0.15%. The length of the CDR3 is 14 residues. The V and J ends lost 6 bases and 3 bases, in that order; junction bases with no gene match: 7. The germline V gene encodes CDR1 SQVTM and CDR2 ANQGSEA. This sample comprised CD4+ or CD8+ T cells sorted from blood, obtained in a trial of the OX40 agonist ivuxolimab. The V and J genes are TRBV29-1 and TRBJ2-1; TRBD2 aligns across 8 bases. This TCR was recovered from an adult with an advanced solid tumor such as melanoma, head and neck, liver or kidney cancer. The CDR3 loop is CSVAEREHYNEQFF. CDR3 bases: TGCAGCGTCGCGGAGCGGGAGCACTACAATGAGCAGTTCTTC.